This entry describes one T cell receptor beta chain. Germline CDR1 reads ENHRY; CDR2 reads SYGVKD. The CDR3 runs 14 residues. Losses at the gene ends were 8 bases for V and 2 bases for J; bases not matched to a gene: 7. The data derive from a study of OX40 agonist ivuxolimab in advanced cancers. The wider study: The study gave patients intravenous ivuxolimab at 0.01 to 10 mg/kg every 2 weeks. A partial response was reached by three patients: one with hepatocellular carcinoma and two with cutaneous melanoma. The eligibility criteria allowed prior anti-PD-1, anti-PD-L1 or anti-CTLA-4 therapy, and 30% to 45% had some.

TCRdb keeps only in-frame clones here, not all; method: immunoSEQ multiplex PCR. The data hold around 93,000 clones, with about 83% observed a single time. The sequence was obtained from an adult with an advanced solid tumor such as melanoma, head and neck, liver or kidney cancer. The sequences come from CD4+ or CD8+ T cells sorted from blood, collected in a trial of the OX40 agonist ivuxolimab. The chain has TRBV10-3 and TRBJ2-3; TRBD2 matches 7 bases. CDR3 residues: CAISSGTTTDTQYF. In DNA, the CDR3 is TGTGCCATCTCCAGCGGGACCACCACAGATACGCAGTATTTT.